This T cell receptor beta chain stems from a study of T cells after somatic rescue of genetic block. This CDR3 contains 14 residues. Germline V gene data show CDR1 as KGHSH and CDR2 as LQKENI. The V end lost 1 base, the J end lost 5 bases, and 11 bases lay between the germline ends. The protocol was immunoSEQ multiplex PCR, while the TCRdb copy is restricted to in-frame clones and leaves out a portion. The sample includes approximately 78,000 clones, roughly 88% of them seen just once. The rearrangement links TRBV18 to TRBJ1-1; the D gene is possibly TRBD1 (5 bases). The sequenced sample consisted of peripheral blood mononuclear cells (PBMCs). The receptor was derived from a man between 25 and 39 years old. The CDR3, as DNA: TGTGCCAGCTCACCACAGGGGTGGGATACTGAAGCTTTCTTT. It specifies CASSPQGWDTEAFF.